Below, 26 T cell receptor beta chains from the same sample are listed, as sequenced in a study of T-cell memory formation after mild COVID-19 (dated by TCRdb to about 2021). The library was produced with 5' RACE. Sequenced using an Illumina NovaSeq 6000. TCRdb's own reprocessing of the public reads used fastp at Q25 and MiXCR and kept productive beta chains. Identical CDR3 proteins give one entry, which carries the most common genes and DNA. For this sample there are roughly 320,000 distinct CDR3 sequences; around 30% appear just once. Together, the top ten hold 13% of the sample. Sequences were obtained from PBMCs or a T cell subset sorted from them (not recorded which). These receptors were obtained from an adult woman who had mild COVID-19 (a few samples of this study predate the infection). The sample titles of this study are shuffled in the database, so cell type and time point are left out; the donor was told from shared clones.

This clonotype was observed a few times. The chain joins TRBV5-1 to TRBJ2-1; D not resolved. V was clipped by 0 bases and J by 9 bases, with 7 bases between them. Germline V gives CDR1 SGHRS, CDR2 YFSETQ. This CDR3 has 12 residues. This CDR3 reads CASSLEYSEQFF. The DNA for the CDR3 is TGCGCCAGCAGCTTGGAGTATAGTGAGCAGTTCTTC. The entire variable domain, with the rest obtained from reference TRBV5-1 and TRBJ2-1, is as follows: KAGVTQTPRYLIKTRGQQVTLSCSPISGHRSVSWYQQTPGQGLQFLFEYFSETQRNKGNFPGRFSGRQFSNSRSEMNVSTLELGDSALYLCASSLEYSEQFFGPGTRLTVL.

This clonotype has a handful of counts. The J gene is TRBJ2-1, the V gene TRBV6-4, with TRBD2 matching over 8 bases. With V trimmed by 0 bases and J by 3 bases, 4 bases remained unmatched. Germline assignment: CDR1 MRHNA and CDR2 SNTAGT. This CDR3 region has 16 residues. The CDR3 nucleotides read TGTGCCAGCAGTGACTCAACTAGCGGAGACTACAATGAGCAGTTCTTC. Residues: CASSDSTSGDYNEQFF.

The chain is built from TRBV23-1 and TRBJ1-4; perhaps TRBD1 as D (5 bases). TRBV23-1 is an open reading frame whose function is uncertain. The length of the CDR3 is 18 residues. Trimming took 3 bases from V and 8 from J, leaving 25 bases between them. CDR3 residues: CASSQTAPEKLPPEKLFF. The CDR3 DNA follows: TGCGCCAGCAGTCAGACAGCACCCGAAAAACTACCACCCGAAAAACTGTTTTTT.

The chain uses TRBV27 and TRBJ2-6; TRBD1 might be the D (5 bases). V was cut by 2 bases and J by 4 bases, with 18 bases left in between. From germline, CDR1 is MNHEY and CDR2 SMNVEV (reference sequence). CDR3 length: 18 amino acids. CDR3 in amino acids: CASSLLGRAAAGANVLTF. CDR3 DNA: TGTGCCAGCAGTTTACTGGGCAGGGCAGCCGCGGGGGCCAACGTCCTGACTTTC. Drawing the rest from reference TRBV27 and TRBJ2-6, the complete variable domain is EAQVTQNPRYLITVTGKKLTVTCSQNMNHEYMSWYRQDPGLGLRQIYYSMNVEVTDKGDVPEGYKVSRKEKRNFPLILESPSPNQTSLYFCASSLLGRAAAGANVLTFGAGSRLTVL.

The chain employs TRBV12-3 or TRBV12-4 and TRBJ2-3, with D tentatively TRBD1 or TRBD2 (6 bases each). The germline V and J ends were trimmed by 3 bases and 2 bases, with 12 bases remaining between them. CDR3 length equals 15 residues. Here the CDR3 reads CASSFGGTTTDTQYF. For the CDR3, the DNA is TGTGCCAGCAGTTTTGGCGGGACAACCACAGATACGCAGTATTTT.

The rearrangement joins TRBV19 to TRBJ1-1, with D possibly matching TRBD1 (5 bases). Trimming took off 0 bases at V and 10 bases at J, with 12 bases between the two ends. Germline loops: CDR1 LNHDA, CDR2 SQIVND (reference sequence). The CDR3 is 13 residues long. For the CDR3, the DNA is TGTGCCAGTAGTATAGATCCGTCAAGGGGAGCTTTCTTT. Its translation is CASSIDPSRGAFF.

This clonotype showed up just a few times. The V call is TRBV5-5, the J call TRBJ1-5; D perhaps matches TRBD1 (5 bases). Trimming removed 0 bases at V and 1 base at J, with 8 bases between. Germline V gene lookup returns CDR1 SGHKS and CDR2 YYEKEE (reference sequence). The CDR3 contains 15 residues. CDR3 in DNA: TGTGCCAGCAGCTTGGGGGGGGGAAGCAATCAGCCCCAGCATTTT. Its protein is CASSLGGGSNQPQHF.

CDR3 in amino acids: CSAPRRVEQFF. The CDR3 bases are TGCAGTGCCCCACGCCGCGTGGAGCAGTTCTTC. This rearrangement joins TRBV20-1 to TRBJ2-1; unclear D gene. CDR3 length: 11 amino acids. Trimming left V 6 bases short and J 10 bases short, with 13 bases between. Germline loops: CDR1 DFQATT, CDR2 SNEGSKA (reference sequence).

This chain links TRBV12-3 or TRBV12-4 with TRBJ2-5, with D perhaps given as TRBD1 or TRBD2 (7 bases each). This CDR3 has 15 residues. Trimming stripped 2 bases from V and 5 bases from J, with 15 bases between. The CDR3 DNA reads TGTGCCAGCAGTTTAATTGGGCAGGGGGGGGAGACCCAGTACTTC. Its protein product is CASSLIGQGGETQYF.

This clonotype is a singleton in its sample. V is TRBV19 and J is TRBJ2-5; D might be TRBD1 (5 bases). Germline-derived CDR1 and CDR2 are LNHDA and SQIVND (reference sequence). CDR3 length: 13 amino acids. The germline V and J ends were trimmed by 3 bases and 3 bases, with 8 bases remaining between them. The CDR3 reads CASSISREETQYF. In DNA, the CDR3 is TGTGCCAGTAGTATCAGCAGGGAAGAGACCCAGTACTTC.

This clonotype turned up a few times. For the CDR3, the DNA is TGTGCCAGCAGTTCTATGATTAGAGAGACCCAGTACTTC. Encoded protein: CASSSMIRETQYF. V and J are TRBV12-3 or TRBV12-4 and TRBJ2-5, with D unresolved. V was clipped by 4 bases and J by 4 bases, with 10 bases between them. The CDR3 runs 13 residues.

J is TRBJ2-2 and V is TRBV20-1, with D possibly TRBD2 on 6 matching bases. Germline V CDR1 and CDR2: DFQATT, SNEGSKA (reference sequence). The CDR3 contains 15 residues. V dropped 1 base and J dropped 2 bases, with 11 bases sitting between them. CDR3 sequence: CSARVGSGNTGELFF. CDR3 nucleotides: TGCAGTGCTAGAGTTGGTAGCGGTAACACCGGGGAGCTGTTTTTT.

This clonotype was counted only a few times. The chain couples TRBV4-3 to TRBJ1-2; possibly TRBD1 for D (6 bases). V was shortened by 4 bases and J by 7 bases, with 16 bases between the two germline ends. Germline-derived CDR1 and CDR2 are LGHNA and YSLEER. The length of the CDR3 is 14 residues. The CDR3 spells CASSPDGGRVGYTF. DNA for the CDR3: TGCGCCAGCAGCCCAGACGGGGGGCGGGTTGGCTACACCTTC.

This clonotype was counted a few times. The DNA for the CDR3 is TGTGCCAGCAGCTCCGTGTGGGCGGCTAGCGGGGTTAGCACAGATACGCAGTATTTT. It encodes CASSSVWAASGVSTDTQYF. The genes are TRBV7-2 and TRBJ2-3; 9 nucleotides agree with TRBD2. Per the germline V gene, CDR1 is SGHTA and CDR2 is FQGNSA. Trimming cost V 4 bases and J 0 bases; bases outside gene matches: 14. The CDR3 spans 19 residues.

V gene TRBV12-3 or TRBV12-4 combines with J gene TRBJ2-3; D gene unclear. The CDR3 has 14 residues. Between the trimmed V and J ends, which lost 2 bases and 7 bases, there was a span of 13 bases. DNA for the CDR3: TGTGCCAGCAGTTTAAAAGAGTCTCTAAATACGCAGTATTTT. Amino acid sequence: CASSLKESLNTQYF.

This clonotype was seen only a few times. The gene calls are TRBV11-2 and TRBJ1-2, with 9 bases that match TRBD1. In germline, CDR1 is SGHAT, CDR2 FQNNGV. The CDR3 totals 15 residues. Trimming took 7 bases from V and 4 from J; bases not matched to a gene: 10. Written as DNA, the CDR3 is TGTGCCAGCACCCACCCTCGGGACAGGGCCTATGGCTACACCTTC. Translating gives CASTHPRDRAYGYTF.

V usage is TRBV5-5 and J usage is TRBJ2-7; 9 nucleotides agree with TRBD2. Trimming took 4 bases from V and 3 from J; bases not matched to a gene: 11. CDR1 SGHKS and CDR2 YYEKEE come from the germline V gene (reference sequence). The CDR3 sequence is 16 residues long. CDR3 bases: TGTGCCAGCAGCCCAGATAGCGGGAGTTTTAACTACGAGCAGTACTTC. Translating gives CASSPDSGSFNYEQYF.

In its sample, this clonotype was seen a few times. CDR3 loop: CASSAGQGVDEQYF. CDR3 nucleotide sequence: TGCGCCAGCAGCGCGGGACAGGGAGTCGACGAGCAGTACTTC. The chain has TRBV5-1 and TRBJ2-7; the match to TRBD1 covers 9 bases. V dropped 4 bases and J dropped 5; count of bases not matched to a gene: 7. Germline CDR1 SGHRS, CDR2 YFSETQ. The CDR3 loop spans 14 amino acids. The full variable domain, in which reference TRBV5-1 and TRBJ2-7 provide the parts outside the CDR3, is KAGVTQTPRYLIKTRGQQVTLSCSPISGHRSVSWYQQTPGQGLQFLFEYFSETQRNKGNFPGRFSGRQFSNSRSEMNVSTLELGDSALYLCASSAGQGVDEQYFGPGTRLTVT.

Here the CDR3 DNA reads TGTGCCAGCAGTACCCTACAGGGGAGCACAGATACGCAGTATTTT. It codes for CASSTLQGSTDTQYF. The chain combines TRBV12-3 or TRBV12-4 with TRBJ2-3; TRBD1 agrees at 7 bases. The CDR3 consists of 15 residues. The J segment lost 0 bases and the V segment lost 5 bases, leaving 5 bases of the junction unmatched.

The chain couples TRBV12-3 or TRBV12-4 to TRBJ1-2; D not certain. The CDR3 consists of 15 residues. Trimming pared 5 bases from V and 4 bases from J, leaving 17 bases between. Written as DNA, the CDR3 is TGTGCCAGCAGTCCCCAGGCGACGGGAGGCTATGGCTACACCTTC. It encodes CASSPQATGGYGYTF.

The V call is TRBV3-1, the J call TRBJ1-5, with a weak D call TRBD1 (5 bases). V was cut by 1 base and J by 7 bases, with 14 bases left in between. The CDR3 has 15 residues. Germline CDR1 is LGHDT and CDR2 is YNNKEL (reference sequence). The chain's CDR3 is CASSQATGGAQPQHF. The CDR3 DNA reads TGTGCCAGCAGCCAAGCTACGGGGGGAGCCCAGCCCCAGCATTTT.

This clonotype was counted only a few times. The chain recombines TRBV24-1 with TRBJ2-1, with D perhaps matching TRBD1 or TRBD2 (5 bases each). V was pared by 4 bases and J by 9 bases, with 24 bases between. The germline CDR1 and CDR2 sequences are KGHDR and SFDVKD. The CDR3 sequence is 17 residues long. CDR3 nucleotide sequence: TGTGCCACCAGTGACGCGAGCGGTACGACGCCTGGGGGTGAGCAGTTCTTC. Amino acid sequence: CATSDASGTTPGGEQFF.

This clonotype was seen a few times. V and J are TRBV4-2 and TRBJ2-1; 12 bases align to TRBD2. Germline V gene data show CDR1 as LGHNA and CDR2 as YNFKEQ. CDR3 length: 16 residues. The trim removed 2 bases at V and 3 bases at J, leaving 2 bases unmatched. The CDR3 spells CASSQLAGGVYNEQFF. The CDR3 region has the DNA TGTGCCAGCAGCCAACTAGCGGGGGGGGTCTACAATGAGCAGTTCTTC.

This clonotype turned up a few times. The rearrangement uses TRBV19 and TRBJ2-5; a weak D match, TRBD2 (5 bases). CDR3 size: 14 residues. Germline CDR1 reads LNHDA; CDR2 reads SQIVND (reference sequence). The germline V and J ends were trimmed by 5 bases and 0 bases, with 10 bases remaining between them. The CDR3 protein is CASSGGLNQETQYF. Here the CDR3 DNA reads TGTGCCAGTAGTGGAGGACTCAACCAAGAGACCCAGTACTTC. The whole variable domain, filled in from reference TRBV19 and TRBJ2-5, reads DGGITQSPKYLFRKEGQNVTLSCEQNLNHDAMYWYRQDPGQGLRLIYYSQIVNDFQKGDIAEGYSVSREKKESFPLTVTSAQKNPTAFYLCASSGGLNQETQYFGPGTRLLVL.

This clonotype was detected many times. The chain links TRBV11-2 to TRBJ2-7; tentatively, D is TRBD2 (5 bases). This CDR3 contains 13 residues. V gave up 5 bases and J gave up 3 bases, with 11 bases separating them. The germline V gene has CDR1 SGHAT and CDR2 FQNNGV. CDR3 bases: TGTGCCAGCAGCCTCGGGAATAACTACGAGCAGTACTTC. Amino acid sequence: CASSLGNNYEQYF.

This sequence joins TRBV29-1 and TRBJ2-7, with TRBD2 matching 10 bases. The V and J ends lost 4 bases and 2 bases, in that order; junction bases with no gene match: 11. Germline CDR1 reads SQVTM; CDR2 reads ANQGSEA. The CDR3 consists of 16 residues. The chain's CDR3 is CSVVPRTSGATYEQYF. In nucleotides, the CDR3 is TGCAGCGTTGTTCCGAGGACTAGCGGAGCAACCTACGAGCAGTACTTC.